This T cell receptor (beta chain) was retrieved from a study of multiple sclerosis patients with progressive multifocal leukoencephalopathy. In the case of this clone: Its antigen is currently unknown.

Synthetic inline TR CDR3 controls covering all V-J pairings were spiked into each PCR. Clones were sequenced by immunoSEQ multiplex PCR, and TCRdb holds only the in-frame ones, with some missing. The sample has more than 20,000 clones, more than 85% seen once. Germline CDR1 is SEHNR and CDR2 is FQNEAQ (reference sequence). Between the trimmed V and J ends, which lost 4 bases and 4 bases, there was a span of 8 bases. CDR3 length: 12 residues. The time point here: roughly 13 months of natalizumab therapy. Study-level points and caveats: PML-onset expanded TRB clones were detectable before and during natalizumab therapy.

The chain joins TRBV7-9 to TRBJ2-7, with D tentatively TRBD2 (6 bases). The sample here was PBMCs, taken from a patient treated with natalizumab. The origin of this receptor is a man aged 30 to 45 with multiple sclerosis. Here the CDR3 DNA reads TGTGCCAGCAGCTCGGGGGTTTACGAGCAGTACTTC. The encoded protein is CASSSGVYEQYF.